The clone carrying this T cell receptor beta chain was recorded many times. Its antigen is not known. V shed 2 bases, J shed 6 bases, and the junction held 3 bases outside the gene matches. The CDR3 loop spans 14 amino acids. This sample is part of a study of early T cells in non-severe SARS-CoV-2 infection. Study-wide context: Unpaired chains resulted from sequencing bulk RNA of unsorted whole blood.

Study-wide results and caveats: Using VDJdb, the matching emphasized anti-spike CD8 responses while missing private and CD4 specificities.

Individual cDNA molecules received unique molecular identifiers during library preparation. Using its own MiXCR run on the 5' RACE reads, TCRdb lists one record per CDR3 protein. The sample holds nearly 55,000 distinct CDR3 sequences; roughly 7.8% are singletons and the top ten take roughly 10%. This sequence joins TRBV12-3 or TRBV12-4 and TRBJ2-7; TRBD2 agrees at 11 bases. This TCR derives from an adult who was a healthcare worker with PCR-confirmed SARS-CoV-2 infection or an uninfected control (not recorded which). The sequences come from whole blood, collected at baseline. CDR3 sequence reads: CASSLWLAGGEQYF. In DNA form, the CDR3 reads TGTGCCAGCAGTTTATGGCTAGCGGGAGGCGAGCAGTACTTC.